This T cell receptor beta chain was profiled in a study of blood T cell repertoires in COVID-19. The wider study: In each case, the material was cDNA or gDNA derived from T cells, B-cell-depleted T cells, or PBMCs.

V was pared by 7 bases and J by 7 bases, with 16 bases between. The CDR3 sequence is 13 residues long. Germline CDR1 and CDR2: SQVTM and ANQGSEA. Measured with immunoSEQ multiplex PCR; TCRdb has only the in-frame clones, and not every one. The data hold 95,000 to 150,000 clones, with around 86% observed a single time. V is TRBV29-1 and J is TRBJ1-4; TRBD1 is a possible D gene (6 bases). This sequence was found in a woman between 65 and 79 years old with acute or convalescent COVID-19. Sequenced material: peripheral blood. The CDR3, as DNA: TGCAGCGCCGGGGGGGGGCAGGGTGAAAAACTGTTTTTT. This gives the protein CSAGGGQGEKLFF.